A selection of T cell receptor beta chains follows, all from one sample in a study of blood T cell repertoires in COVID-19. Sequencing used immunoSEQ multiplex PCR; TCRdb keeps in-frame clones, though not all of them. In the table there are approximately 100,000 clones, about 85% of which are singletons. Sequencing used peripheral blood. The receptors were sampled from a human donor in a cohort sampled during active COVID-19. Each CDR3 is given with its conserved first and last residue. Each record gives: J gene, D gene, V gene, clone size, CDR3 protein, CDR3 DNA. The D gene is left open where the match is weak. For some rows the clone size is stated as once, few or many, or as a class when expanded; others skip it.

>TRBJ2-7|-|TRBV28|-
CASSLYGGAYEQYF
TGTGCCAGCAGTTTATACGGCGGTGCCTACGAGCAGTACTTC
>TRBJ2-5|TRBD2|TRBV5-6|-
CASSWALAGGQETQYF
TGTGCCAGCAGCTGGGCCCTAGCGGGGGGGCAAGAGACCCAGTACTTC
>TRBJ2-7|TRBD1|TRBV19|-
CASSPLGGQGANEQYF
TGTGCCAGTAGTCCCCTGGGGGGACAGGGGGCAAACGAGCAGTACTTC
>TRBJ1-4|-|TRBV9|-
CASSVDGGIREKLFF
TGTGCCAGCAGCGTAGATGGAGGGATTCGAGAAAAACTGTTTTTT
>TRBJ1-2|TRBD1|TRBV18|-
CASSPRTGANYGYTF
TGTGCCAGCTCACCCCGGACAGGGGCCAACTATGGCTACACCTTC
>TRBJ2-3|TRBD2|TRBV4-2|-
CASSRRLAGEVDTQYF
TGTGCCAGCAGCCGCCGGCTAGCGGGGGAAGTAGATACGCAGTATTTT
>TRBJ1-4|TRBD1|TRBV5-4|-
CASSPQGQATNEKLFF
TGTGCCAGCAGCCCCCAGGGACAGGCAACTAATGAAAAACTGTTTTTT
>TRBJ1-2|-|TRBV10-3|few
CAISGRGGNYGYTF
TGTGCCATCAGTGGACGGGGGGGGAACTATGGCTACACCTTC
>TRBJ1-2|TRBD1|TRBV13|-
CASSSEAGGGYTF
TGTGCCAGCAGCTCGGAGGCAGGGGGCGGCTACACCTTC
>TRBJ1-1|-|TRBV7-6|-
CASRSTEHYTEAFF
TGTGCCAGCAGGTCGACAGAGCACTACACTGAAGCTTTCTTT
>TRBJ1-1|-|TRBV19|few
CASSIAVPSRADTEAFF
TGTGCCAGTAGTATTGCCGTTCCGTCCAGGGCCGACACTGAAGCTTTCTTT
>TRBJ1-2|TRBD1|TRBV5-6|-
CASSRPGTGPGRDYGYTF
TGTGCCAGCAGCCGCCCCGGGACAGGTCCCGGGCGGGACTATGGCTACACCTTC
>TRBJ2-1|-|TRBV27|-
CASALGSSYNEQFF
TGTGCCAGCGCCCTGGGGAGCTCCTACAATGAGCAGTTCTTC
>TRBJ2-5|-|TRBV29-1|-
CSTSKETQYF
TGCAGCACTAGCAAAGAGACCCAGTACTTC
>TRBJ1-5|TRBD1|TRBV19|-
CASSTDRVSGNQPQHF
TGTGCCAGTAGTACAGACAGGGTCTCGGGCAATCAGCCCCAGCATTTT
>TRBJ1-4|-|TRBV19|-
CASNQLTRHGNEKLFF
TGTGCCAGTAACCAGCTGACGAGGCACGGTAATGAAAAACTGTTTTTT
>TRBJ1-5|-|TRBV5-5|-
CASSQKPTPSNQPQHF
TGTGCCAGCAGCCAAAAACCGACACCTAGCAATCAGCCCCAGCATTTT
>TRBJ2-7|-|TRBV21-1|-
CASSKVGGRGKASGRYEQYF
TGTGCCAGCAGCAAAGTAGGAGGCAGGGGGAAGGCTAGCGGGAGGTACGAGCAGTACTTC
>TRBJ2-7|-|TRBV28|once
CASSLLGQEVFYEQYF
TGTGCCAGCAGTTTGTTAGGGCAGGAGGTTTTCTACGAGCAGTACTTC
>TRBJ2-3|TRBD2|TRBV7-8|-
CASRGGTARADTQYF
TGTGCCAGCAGGGGGGGGACGGCGAGGGCAGATACGCAGTATTTT
>TRBJ2-5|-|TRBV6-5|-
CASRRERGETQYF
TGTGCCAGCAGAAGGGAACGGGGGGAGACCCAGTACTTC
>TRBJ1-2|-|TRBV28|-
CASSPFQNRAPYGYTF
TGTGCCAGCAGTCCTTTTCAGAACAGGGCTCCCTATGGCTACACCTTC
>TRBJ2-1|-|TRBV11-1|few
CASSLVINNEQFF
TGTGCCAGCAGCTTAGTCATCAACAATGAGCAGTTCTTC
>TRBJ2-7|-|TRBV7-9|-
CASSGGSSAYEQYF
TGTGCCAGCAGCGGAGGGTCCTCAGCCTACGAGCAGTACTTC
>TRBJ1-1|-|TRBV7-9|-
CASSNPTGGNTEAFF
TGTGCCAGCAGCAACCCAACGGGTGGGAACACTGAAGCTTTCTTT
>TRBJ2-7|TRBD1|TRBV4-3|-
CASSQGQGAYDEQYF
TGCGCCAGCAGCCAAGGACAGGGGGCTTACGACGAGCAGTACTTC
>TRBJ2-7|-|TRBV9|-
CASSVEQGLSYEQYF
TGTGCCAGCAGCGTAGAACAGGGCTTGTCGTACGAGCAGTACTTC
>TRBJ2-7|TRBD1|TRBV13|-
CASSPGTGLYEQYF
TGTGCCAGCAGCCCAGGGACAGGGCTCTACGAGCAGTACTTC
>TRBJ2-7|-|TRBV6-6|-
CASSLPGDLEQYF
TGTGCCAGCAGCCTACCTGGAGACCTCGAGCAGTACTTC
>TRBJ2-1|TRBD2|TRBV7-3|-
CASSPASLAGGYNEQFF
TGTGCCAGCAGCCCCGCGTCCCTAGCGGGAGGGTACAATGAGCAGTTCTTC
>TRBJ2-7|-|TRBV5-6|-
CASSLVSSYEQYF
TGTGCCAGCAGCCTTGTATCCTCCTACGAGCAGTACTTC
>TRBJ2-7|TRBD1|TRBV7-8|-
CASSPRTGTGGEQYF
TGTGCCAGCAGCCCTCGCACCGGGACAGGGGGCGAGCAGTACTTC
>TRBJ2-5|TRBD2|TRBV9|-
CASSLSGGEETQYF
TGTGCCAGCAGCTTAAGCGGGGGGGAAGAGACCCAGTACTTC
>TRBJ2-2|TRBD2|TRBV5-4|-
CASSPPTSGNTGELFF
TGTGCCAGCAGCCCACCGACTAGCGGAAACACCGGGGAGCTGTTTTTT
>TRBJ2-7|TRBD2|TRBV7-9|-
CASSFSIAGGTGGEQYF
TGTGCCAGCAGCTTCTCTATAGCGGGGGGTACTGGCGGCGAGCAGTACTTC
>TRBJ1-6|-|TRBV28|once
CASSLRETGQSAPLHF
TGTGCCAGCAGTTTACGAGAGACAGGCCAAAGCGCCCCCCTCCACTTT
>TRBJ2-1|-|TRBV4-3|-
CASSQAASGRHYNEQFF
TGCGCCAGCAGCCAGGCTGCGAGCGGGCGCCACTACAATGAGCAGTTCTTC
>TRBJ2-5|-|TRBV4-3|once
CASSHQGQETQYF
TGCGCCAGCAGCCACCAGGGGCAAGAGACCCAGTACTTC
>TRBJ1-6|-|TRBV19|-
CASSIRDSPLHF
TGTGCCAGTAGTATCCGGGATTCACCCCTCCACTTT
>TRBJ2-1|TRBD2|TRBV10-3|-
CASGGGPYNEQFF
TGTGCCTCGGGCGGGGGGCCCTACAATGAGCAGTTCTTC
>TRBJ2-7|TRBD1|TRBV27|-
CASSAGRQGHEQYF
TGTGCCAGCAGTGCAGGGAGACAGGGGCACGAGCAGTACTTC
>TRBJ2-1|-|TRBV7-2|-
CASSLLGGEQFF
TGTGCCAGCAGCTTACTGGGGGGTGAGCAGTTCTTC
>TRBJ2-2|TRBD1|TRBV7-2|few
CASSLDRGQRELFF
TGTGCCAGCAGCTTAGACAGGGGGCAACGGGAGCTGTTTTTT
>TRBJ2-1|TRBD2|TRBV12-3/TRBV12-4|-
CASNFRAGGQQFF
TGTGCCAGCAATTTCCGGGCGGGGGGTCAGCAGTTCTTC
>TRBJ1-1|-|TRBV25-1|-
CASSGGHTEAFF
TGTGCCAGCAGTGGTGGGCACACTGAAGCTTTCTTT
>TRBJ1-1|-|TRBV7-9|-
CASRPGVTNTEAFF
TGTGCCAGTCGACCCGGGGTAACGAACACTGAAGCTTTCTTT
>TRBJ1-4|TRBD1|TRBV10-3|-
CAVRGTVREKLFF
TGTGCCGTCCGCGGGACAGTCCGTGAAAAACTGTTTTTT
>TRBJ1-5|TRBD1|TRBV7-8|-
CASSFGGTGDQPQHF
TGTGCCAGCAGCTTTGGCGGGACAGGGGATCAGCCCCAGCATTTT
>TRBJ2-5|TRBD2|TRBV9|-
CASSVGVAGGGETQYF
TGTGCCAGCAGCGTAGGAGTAGCGGGAGGCGGTGAGACCCAGTACTTC
>TRBJ2-7|TRBD1|TRBV18|-
CASSPGTGGDEQYF
TGTGCCAGCTCACCTGGGACAGGGGGCGACGAGCAGTACTTC
>TRBJ2-5|TRBD1|TRBV24-1|-
CATPLDRGETQYF
TGTGCCACCCCCTTGGACAGGGGAGAGACCCAGTACTTC
>TRBJ2-2|-|TRBV5-4|-
CASSLGRNTGELFF
TGTGCCAGCAGCTTAGGGAGGAACACCGGGGAGCTGTTTTTT
>TRBJ1-3|-|TRBV2|once
CASSVKSPGNTIYF
TGTGCCAGCAGTGTAAAATCTCCTGGAAACACCATATATTTT
>TRBJ2-7|-|TRBV25-1|-
CATTRGAGYEQYF
TGTGCCACCACACGGGGGGCGGGATACGAGCAGTACTTC
>TRBJ1-2|-|TRBV7-2|-
CASKRLYGYTF
TGTGCCAGCAAGCGCCTTTATGGCTACACCTTC
>TRBJ1-5|-|TRBV11-2|few
CASSLAGGSYSNQPQHF
TGTGCCAGCAGCTTAGCGGGTGGCAGCTATAGCAATCAGCCCCAGCATTTT
>TRBJ1-6|-|TRBV7-2|-
CASSSGSLNNSPLHF
TGTGCCAGCAGCTCAGGCAGCCTTAATAATTCACCCCTCCACTTT
>TRBJ2-7|-|TRBV4-1|-
CASSQDEGRSYEQYF
TGCGCCAGCAGCCAAGACGAGGGTCGGTCCTACGAGCAGTACTTC
>TRBJ2-3|-|TRBV6-1|-
CASSETGIRPTDTQYF
TGTGCCAGCAGTGAAACAGGGATAAGGCCCACAGATACGCAGTATTTT
>TRBJ2-3|TRBD2|TRBV5-1|once
CASSSGRANTDTQYF
TGCGCCAGCAGCTCGGGGAGGGCTAACACAGATACGCAGTATTTT